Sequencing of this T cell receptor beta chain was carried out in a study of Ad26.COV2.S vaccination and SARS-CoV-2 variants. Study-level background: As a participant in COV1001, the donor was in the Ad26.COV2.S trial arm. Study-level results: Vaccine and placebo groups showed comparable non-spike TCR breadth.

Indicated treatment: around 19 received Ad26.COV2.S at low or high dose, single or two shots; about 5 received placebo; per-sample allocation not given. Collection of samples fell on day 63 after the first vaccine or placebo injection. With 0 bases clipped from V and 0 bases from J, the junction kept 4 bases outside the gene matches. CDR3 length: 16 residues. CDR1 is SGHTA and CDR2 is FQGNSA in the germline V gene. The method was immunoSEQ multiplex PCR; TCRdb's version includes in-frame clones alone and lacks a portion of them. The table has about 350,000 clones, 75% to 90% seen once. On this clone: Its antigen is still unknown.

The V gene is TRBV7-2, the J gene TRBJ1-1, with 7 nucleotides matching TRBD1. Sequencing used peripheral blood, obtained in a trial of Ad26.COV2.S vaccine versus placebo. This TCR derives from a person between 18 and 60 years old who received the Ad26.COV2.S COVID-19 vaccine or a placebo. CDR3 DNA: TGTGCCAGCAGCTTAGCAGGGGGCGGGGTGAACACTGAAGCTTTCTTT. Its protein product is CASSLAGGGVNTEAFF.